This T cell receptor (beta chain) derives from a study of brain T cells in children with intractable seizures. Clones were read by immunoSEQ multiplex PCR, and TCRdb kept only the in-frame ones, dropping some. The profile covers about 350,000 clones, with approximately 93% appearing a single time and 5.5% to 6% taken by the ten largest. Stated time point: blood from clinic visit 5 months post-surgery; TSC patient then seizure free. Surgery cases with the highest brain T cell transcript signatures were chosen for sequencing. At least one anti-epileptic drug was given before surgery. The CDR3 runs 11 residues. Germline-derived CDR1 and CDR2 are SQVTM and ANQGSEA. V was clipped by 5 bases and J by 1 base, with 6 bases between them. General observations from the study: Absence of clones before surgery may stem from lower sequencing depth.

On this clone itself: Its antigen is unknown.

The clonotype originates from a boy in the first two years of life with tuberous sclerosis and intractable seizures. This chain joins TRBV29-1 and TRBJ2-7; D unclear. This specimen consisted of peripheral blood, obtained 4 to 6 months after surgery. DNA for the CDR3: TGCAGCGTTTTCGATTCCTACGAGCAGTACTTC. This sequence encodes CSVFDSYEQYF.